This paragraph covers one TCR beta chain sequence. These data are taken from a study of shared T cell receptors in the human thymus. TCRdb's copy holds only in-frame clones and misses some; the assay was immunoSEQ multiplex PCR. The repertoire holds hundreds of thousands of clones, with roughly 86% as singletons. The sample also formed part of further work on human thymus T cells. That work contributes: Healthy Finnish infants undergoing corrective surgery for congenital heart defects were used as donors. Corrective cardiac surgery supplied the resected thymus tissue. Across thymic and blood repertoires, the usage of V and J genes appeared to be biased. A high degree of thymic repertoire overlap among unrelated individuals was reported in related research.

This clonotype originated in a boy in the first two years of life with a congenital heart defect. The sample consisted of thymocytes.

This CDR3 reads CASSYAIGPGNTIYF. For the CDR3, the DNA is TGTGCCAGCAGTTACGCCATTGGGCCTGGAAACACCATATATTTT. The genes are TRBV6-5 and TRBJ1-3; D remains unclear. Germline CDR1 MNHEY, CDR2 SVGAGI. The CDR3 is 15 residues long. The V and J ends lost 2 bases and 2 bases respectively, with 10 bases between them.